Listed below are T cell receptor beta chains from one sample, sequenced in a study of T cells after yellow fever vaccination. MiXCR, applied by TCRdb to the 5' RACE reads, yields one record per CDR3 protein. Among approximately 580,000 distinct CDR3 sequences listed, 17% were seen once. This sample comprised PBMCs, obtained 5 to 6 days after the first yellow fever vaccination. These TCRs come from a man between 18 and 29 years old who received the YFV17D yellow fever vaccine. The CDR3 runs from the conserved cysteine through the conserved F or W. Each record gives: V gene, clone size, J gene, D gene, CDR3 DNA, CDR3 protein. D genes are given only for firm matches. For some rows the clone size is stated as once, few or many, or as a class when expanded; others skip it.

>TRBV5-1|NA|TRBJ2-1|TRBD1
TGCGCCAGCAGCCCCGGACAGGCAAGGCCCTACAATGAGCAGTTCTTC
CASSPGQARPYNEQFF
>TRBV7-2|NA|TRBJ2-3|TRBD2
TGTGCCAGCAGCCAACAGACTAGCGGGGGAGATACGCAGTATTTT
CASSQQTSGGDTQYF
>TRBV14|few|TRBJ2-2|NA
TGTGCCAGCAGCCAATACGCGAACACCGGGGAGCTGTTTTTT
CASSQYANTGELFF
>TRBV9|NA|TRBJ2-5|NA
TGTGCCAGCAGCGTAGGAGGGGGAGAGACCCAGTACTTC
CASSVGGGETQYF
>TRBV20-1|NA|TRBJ1-1|TRBD1
TGCAGTGCTAGAGGACAGGGGGCGAACCCCACTGAAGCTTTCTTT
CSARGQGANPTEAFF
>TRBV7-8|few|TRBJ2-5|TRBD2
TGTGCCAGCAGCTTTGAGGCTAGCGGGGGGGCCCGGGAGACCCAGTACTTC
CASSFEASGGARETQYF
>TRBV29-1|NA|TRBJ1-1|NA
TGCAGCGTTGAGGGCCAGGGAAGTTCTTTCTTT
CSVEGQGSSFF
>TRBV13|few|TRBJ2-7|NA
TGTGCCAGCAGCTGGTACTACGAGCAGTACTTC
CASSWYYEQYF
>TRBV9|few|TRBJ2-1|NA
TGTGCCAGCAGTGATGGGGCTTCCTACAATGAGCAGTTCTTC
CASSDGASYNEQFF
>TRBV12-3/TRBV12-4|NA|TRBJ2-3|TRBD2
TGTGCCAGCAGCCGCAGAGGAGCGGGGGGGCGAGATACGCAGTATTTT
CASSRRGAGGRDTQYF
>TRBV7-9|NA|TRBJ1-1|TRBD1
TGTGCCAGCAGCTTCTCACAGGGGAGCACTGAAGCTTTCTTT
CASSFSQGSTEAFF
>TRBV7-2|many|TRBJ2-2|TRBD2
TGTGCCAGCAGCACCCGTCGGGGGGGGCCGATTACCGGGGAGCTGTTTTTT
CASSTRRGGPITGELFF
>TRBV4-3|NA|TRBJ2-2|NA
TGCGCCAGCAGCCAAGATCCCAGAACGGGGGAGCTGTTTTTT
CASSQDPRTGELFF
>TRBV25-1|NA|TRBJ1-1|TRBD1
TGTGCCAGCAGTGAATGGGTAGGGGGCCTAGCTGAAGCTTTCTTT
CASSEWVGGLAEAFF
>TRBV7-9|few|TRBJ2-7|TRBD2
TGTGCCAGCTCCCGTAGCGGGACATACGAGCAGTACTTC
CASSRSGTYEQYF
>TRBV6-5|few|TRBJ2-3|TRBD1
TGTGCCAGCAGTTACCCGACAGGGTTCAGCACAGATACGCAGTATTTT
CASSYPTGFSTDTQYF
>TRBV4-1|few|TRBJ1-1|NA
TGCGCCAGCAGCCAAGATTTGGGCAGACGAAACACTGAAGCTTTCTTT
CASSQDLGRRNTEAFF
>TRBV5-1|few|TRBJ1-2|TRBD1
TGCGCCAGCAGCTTGGGACAGGGGGCGCGCGGCTATGGCTACACCTTC
CASSLGQGARGYGYTF
>TRBV18|NA|TRBJ2-1|TRBD2
TGTGCCAGCTCACCATCCCTCGGGAGGGAATCCTACAATGAGCAGTTCTTC
CASSPSLGRESYNEQFF
>TRBV5-1|few|TRBJ2-7|NA
TGCGCCAGCAGCTTGTCAGGGTACTACGAGCAGTACTTC
CASSLSGYYEQYF
>TRBV7-2|few|TRBJ2-1|TRBD1
TGTGCCAGCAGCTTAAGGGGCAGGGGGATGTGGAATGAGCAGTTCTTC
CASSLRGRGMWNEQFF
>TRBV7-9|few|TRBJ2-3|TRBD2
TGTGCCAGCAGCCTCGGAGCGGGGAACGCAGATACGCAGTATTTT
CASSLGAGNADTQYF